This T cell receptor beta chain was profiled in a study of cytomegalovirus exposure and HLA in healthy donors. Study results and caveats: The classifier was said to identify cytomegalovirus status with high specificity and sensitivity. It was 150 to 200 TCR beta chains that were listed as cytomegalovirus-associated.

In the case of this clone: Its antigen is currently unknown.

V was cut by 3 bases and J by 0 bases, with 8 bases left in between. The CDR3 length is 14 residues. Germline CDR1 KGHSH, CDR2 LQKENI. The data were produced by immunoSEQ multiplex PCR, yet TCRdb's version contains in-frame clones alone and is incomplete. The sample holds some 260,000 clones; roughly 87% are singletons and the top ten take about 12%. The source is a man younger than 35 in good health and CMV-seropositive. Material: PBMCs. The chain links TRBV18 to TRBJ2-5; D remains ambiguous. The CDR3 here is CASSPGPDQETQYF. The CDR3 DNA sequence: TGTGCCAGCTCACCGGGCCCAGACCAAGAGACCCAGTACTTC.